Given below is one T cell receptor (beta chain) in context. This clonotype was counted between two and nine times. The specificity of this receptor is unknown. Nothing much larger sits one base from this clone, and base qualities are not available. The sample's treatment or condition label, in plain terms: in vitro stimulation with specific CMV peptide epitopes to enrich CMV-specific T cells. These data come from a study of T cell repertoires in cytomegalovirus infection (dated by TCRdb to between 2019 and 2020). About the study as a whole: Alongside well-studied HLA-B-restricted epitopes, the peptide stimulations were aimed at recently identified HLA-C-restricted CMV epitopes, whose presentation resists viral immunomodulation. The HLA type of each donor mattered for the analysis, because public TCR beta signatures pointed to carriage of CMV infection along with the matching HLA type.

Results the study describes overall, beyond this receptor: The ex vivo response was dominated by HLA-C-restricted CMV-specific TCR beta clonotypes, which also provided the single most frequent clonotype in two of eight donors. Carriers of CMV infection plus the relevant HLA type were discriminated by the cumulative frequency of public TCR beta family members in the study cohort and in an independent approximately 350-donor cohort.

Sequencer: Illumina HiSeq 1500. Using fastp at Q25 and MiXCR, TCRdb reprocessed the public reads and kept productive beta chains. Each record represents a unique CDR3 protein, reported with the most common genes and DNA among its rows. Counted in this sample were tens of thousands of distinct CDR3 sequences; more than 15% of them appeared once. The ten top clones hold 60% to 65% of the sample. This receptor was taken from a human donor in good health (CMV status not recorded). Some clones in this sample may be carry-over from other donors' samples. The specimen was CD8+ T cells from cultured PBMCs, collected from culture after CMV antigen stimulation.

The nucleotide sequence is given as TGTGCCAGCAGCTTAATCGGTGGGGGGGACACTGAAGCTTTCTTT. It codes for CASSLIGGGDTEAFF. Recombination connected TRBV7-9 to TRBJ1-1, and perhaps TRBD1 as D gene, on 5 matching bases. Its CDR3 holds 15 amino acids, cysteine through phenylalanine. The DNA shown is the 45-base CDR3, in frame from base 1. According to the germline V gene (reference sequence), CDR1 reads SEHNR and CDR2 reads FQNEAQ. The germline ends are 13 bases apart after V is trimmed by 2 bases and J by 3 bases.